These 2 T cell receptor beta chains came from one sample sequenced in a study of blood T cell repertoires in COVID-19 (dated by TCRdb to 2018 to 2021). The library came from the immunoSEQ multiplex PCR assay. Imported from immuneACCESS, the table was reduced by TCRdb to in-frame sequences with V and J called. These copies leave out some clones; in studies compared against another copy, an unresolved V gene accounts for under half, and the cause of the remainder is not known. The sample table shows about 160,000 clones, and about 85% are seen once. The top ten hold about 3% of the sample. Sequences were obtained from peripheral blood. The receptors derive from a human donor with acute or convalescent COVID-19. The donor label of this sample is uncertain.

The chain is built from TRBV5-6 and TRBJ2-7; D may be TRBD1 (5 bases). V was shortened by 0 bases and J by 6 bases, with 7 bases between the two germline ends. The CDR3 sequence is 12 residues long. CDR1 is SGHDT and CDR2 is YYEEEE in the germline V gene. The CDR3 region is CASSLVQGEQYF. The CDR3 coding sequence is TGTGCCAGCAGCTTGGTTCAGGGCGAGCAGTACTTC.

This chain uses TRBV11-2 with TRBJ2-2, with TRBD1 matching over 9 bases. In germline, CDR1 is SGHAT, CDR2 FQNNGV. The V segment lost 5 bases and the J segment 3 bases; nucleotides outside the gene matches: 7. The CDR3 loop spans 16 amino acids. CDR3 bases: TGTGCCAGCAGCCTACAGGGGGCGGGGGACACCGGGGAGCTGTTTTTT. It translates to CASSLQGAGDTGELFF.